Listed here is a single TCR beta chain. Its target is unknown. TCRdb's table, derived via immunoSEQ multiplex PCR, lists solely in-frame clones and lacks some. The sample includes about 22,000 clones, approximately 87% of them seen just once. This sample is part of a study of monozygotic twins with cystic fibrosis. About the study: Three micrograms of fragmented DNA underwent roughly 15 PCR cycles for library preparation. Study-level points and caveats: No link emerged between shared CDR3 counts and age, concordance or severity. Clonality was generally low (median roughly 0.0095), higher in the most severe patients. Monozygotic CF twins shared more identical nucleotide clonotypes than unrelated patients.

Germline assignment: CDR1 SGHAT and CDR2 FQNNGV. V gave up 6 bases and J gave up 7 bases, with 9 bases separating them. This CDR3 is built from 11 residues. This sequence was found in a woman aged 25 to 39 with cystic fibrosis. The sequenced material came from blood. V gene TRBV11-2 combines with J gene TRBJ1-1; D is uncertain. The DNA of the CDR3 is TGTGCCAGCAGTCAAGGTCTTGAAGCTTTCTTT. The encoded protein is CASSQGLEAFF.